This is a list of T cell receptor beta chains from one sample in a study of blood T cell repertoires in COVID-19. Method: immunoSEQ multiplex PCR; TCRdb's copy keeps in-frame clones and lacks some. Seen here are about 170,000 clones, 86% observed once, and the top ten hold roughly 7.3%. The material sequenced was peripheral blood. These receptors all stem from a woman older than 75 in a cohort sampled during active or convalescent COVID-19. Each CDR3 is given with its conserved first and last residue. D genes are given only for firm matches. A clone size is listed for some rows: how often the clone was seen (once, few, many), or a class if it is expanded.

V gene,D gene,clone size,J gene,CDR3 protein,CDR3 DNA
TRBV29-1,.,.,TRBJ2-5,CSVGQGKQTQYF,TGCAGCGTTGGCCAGGGGAAGCAGACCCAGTACTTC
TRBV10-1,TRBD2,.,TRBJ2-1,CASSDSSRFSGRGNEQFF,TGCGCCAGCAGTGATTCCTCGCGTTTCAGCGGGAGGGGCAATGAGCAGTTCTTC
TRBV5-8,TRBD1,.,TRBJ2-2,CASSLGQGYTGELFF,TGTGCCAGCAGCCTGGGACAGGGGTATACCGGGGAGCTGTTTTTT
TRBV7-9,TRBD1,.,TRBJ1-2,CASSSPDRGLNYGYTF,TGTGCCAGCAGTTCACCGGACAGGGGGCTTAACTATGGCTACACCTTC
TRBV9,TRBD2,.,TRBJ2-7,CASSASGGHEQYF,TGTGCCAGCAGCGCTAGCGGGGGGCACGAGCAGTACTTC
TRBV6-2/TRBV6-3,.,.,TRBJ1-5,CASSRPGHTSNQPQHF,TGTGCCAGCAGTCGACCTGGACACACCAGCAATCAGCCCCAGCATTTT
TRBV11-2,.,few,TRBJ2-3,CASSLSGGTDTQYF,TGTGCCAGCAGCTTATCAGGGGGCACAGATACGCAGTATTTT
TRBV3-1/TRBV3-2,.,.,TRBJ2-5,CASSAGTQRGTQYF,TGTGCCAGCAGCGCCGGGACTCAGAGGGGGACCCAGTACTTC
TRBV4-2,TRBD1,.,TRBJ1-2,CASSQAPGGVVGGYTF,TGTGCCAGCAGCCAAGCCCCAGGGGGCGTCGTTGGTGGCTACACCTTC
TRBV5-1,.,few,TRBJ1-2,CASTNPGHGDLLNGYTF,TGCGCCAGCACCAACCCGGGACATGGGGACCTTCTGAATGGCTACACCTTC
TRBV4-1,TRBD2,.,TRBJ2-3,CASSQDPAGLTDTQYF,TGCGCCAGCAGCCAAGATCCAGCGGGACTCACAGATACGCAGTATTTT
TRBV15,.,.,TRBJ2-3,CATSRDRATDTQYF,TGTGCCACCAGCAGAGACAGGGCCACAGATACGCAGTATTTT
TRBV5-4,TRBD1,few,TRBJ1-4,CASSLRTGGLTYEKLFF,TGTGCCAGCAGCTTGAGGACAGGGGGCCTCACGTATGAAAAACTGTTTTTT
TRBV18,.,.,TRBJ1-1,CASSPRSVGSGGTEAFF,TGTGCCAGCTCACCAAGATCGGTTGGGTCGGGGGGCACTGAAGCTTTCTTT
TRBV28,TRBD2,.,TRBJ2-3,CASSGLAGPDTQYF,TGTGCCAGCAGCGGACTAGCGGGGCCAGATACGCAGTATTTT
TRBV11-2,.,once,TRBJ1-1,CASSLGVNTEAFF,TGTGCCAGCAGCTTAGGAGTTAACACTGAAGCTTTCTTT
TRBV5-4,TRBD1,.,TRBJ2-2,CASSLGVTGAFTGELFF,TGTGCCAGCAGCTTGGGGGTGACAGGGGCCTTCACCGGGGAGCTGTTTTTT
TRBV6-5,TRBD2,few,TRBJ2-1,CASDQLADSYNEQFF,TGTGCCAGCGACCAACTAGCGGATTCCTACAATGAGCAGTTCTTC
TRBV5-4,.,.,TRBJ1-2,CASSTRQDLNYGYTF,TGTGCCAGCAGCACTAGACAGGATCTCAACTATGGCTACACCTTC
TRBV12-3/TRBV12-4,TRBD2,.,TRBJ2-7,CASNGGRGGEQYF,TGTGCCAGCAACGGCGGGAGGGGTGGCGAGCAGTACTTC
TRBV7-7,.,.,TRBJ2-2,CASSLVGTTNTGELFF,TGTGCCAGCAGCTTAGTTGGGACAACGAACACCGGGGAGCTGTTTTTT
TRBV4-3,.,.,TRBJ2-3,CASSQDLRSTDTQYF,TGCGCCAGCAGCCAAGATCTGAGGAGCACAGATACGCAGTATTTT
TRBV6-1,.,.,TRBJ2-2,CASSEARATTGELFF,TGTGCCAGCAGTGAGGCCAGGGCTACCACCGGGGAGCTGTTTTTT
TRBV30,.,.,TRBJ1-1,CAWSGVGNTEAFF,TGTGCCTGGTCCGGGGTGGGGAACACTGAAGCTTTCTTT
TRBV10-1,.,.,TRBJ1-1,CASRAGVNTEAFF,TGCGCCAGCAGGGCCGGGGTGAACACTGAAGCTTTCTTT
TRBV5-4,.,.,TRBJ1-1,CASSPQGNTEAFF,TGTGCCAGCAGCCCGCAGGGGAACACTGAAGCTTTCTTT
TRBV9,TRBD2,.,TRBJ2-1,CASSVASQGSGKNEQFF,TGTGCCAGCAGCGTAGCTTCCCAGGGTAGCGGGAAGAATGAGCAGTTCTTC
TRBV3-1/TRBV3-2,.,.,TRBJ1-6,CASSQDRGSGAAYNSPLHF,TGTGCCAGCAGCCAAGATAGGGGCAGCGGGGCAGCCTATAATTCACCCCTCCACTTT
TRBV5-1,.,once,TRBJ2-2,CASRPPTGTKTGELFF,TGCGCCAGCAGACCTCCCACCGGGACAAAAACCGGGGAGCTGTTTTTT
TRBV18,.,.,TRBJ2-2,CASSPRAFGELFF,TGTGCCAGCTCACCTCGAGCTTTCGGGGAGCTGTTTTTT
TRBV5-1,.,.,TRBJ1-3,CASSLAKSSGNTIYF,TGCGCCAGCAGCTTGGCCAAGAGCTCTGGAAACACCATATATTTT
TRBV28,.,.,TRBJ1-5,CASSLSLVRGLQPQHF,TGTGCCAGCAGTTTATCGCTTGTCAGGGGCCTTCAGCCCCAGCATTTT
TRBV10-3,.,.,TRBJ1-2,CAISEFFRRKNYGYTF,TGTGCCATCAGTGAGTTTTTCCGGCGGAAAAACTATGGCTACACCTTC